This T cell receptor beta chain stems from a study of monozygotic twins with inflammatory bowel disease. cDNA for each sample came from eight separate reactions. The template switching step added UMIs that contained a 6-nucleotide sample barcode. TCRdb reanalyzed the 5' RACE reads and collapses them to one entry per CDR3 protein, without DNA. Its clone listing holds over 120,000 distinct CDR3 sequences. This CDR3 spans 14 amino acids. The germline gives CDR1 KGHDR, CDR2 SFDVKD. With regard to this clonotype: Its specificity is unknown.

General observations from the study: IBD-affected twins scored below their healthy co-twins in TCRbeta diversity (inverse Simpson). Resolution of different T cell subtypes was not achieved.

This chain links TRBV24-1 with TRBJ2-1; lacking DNA, the TRBD2 call made by TCRdb goes unchecked. Sequencing was done on a sample of blood. The TCR comes from a human donor with ulcerative colitis or Crohn's disease, or a healthy co-twin of an affected twin (not recorded which). The CDR3 is CATSADGPRNEQFF.